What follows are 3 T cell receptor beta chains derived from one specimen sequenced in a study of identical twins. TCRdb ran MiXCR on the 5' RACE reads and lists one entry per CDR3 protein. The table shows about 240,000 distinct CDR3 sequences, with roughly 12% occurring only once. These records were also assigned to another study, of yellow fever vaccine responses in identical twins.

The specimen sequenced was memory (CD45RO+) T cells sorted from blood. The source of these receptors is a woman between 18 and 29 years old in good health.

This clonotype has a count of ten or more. The CDR3, as DNA: TGTGCCAGCAGCTTAGCGACAGGGACAGGCGAGCAGTACTTC. Translation: CASSLATGTGEQYF. The chain carries TRBV7-9 and TRBJ2-7; 8 nucleotides match TRBD1. The CDR3 is 14 residues long. CDR1 and CDR2 from the germline V gene are SEHNR and FQNEAQ (reference sequence). Losses at the gene ends were 0 bases for V and 6 bases for J; bases not matched to a gene: 4.

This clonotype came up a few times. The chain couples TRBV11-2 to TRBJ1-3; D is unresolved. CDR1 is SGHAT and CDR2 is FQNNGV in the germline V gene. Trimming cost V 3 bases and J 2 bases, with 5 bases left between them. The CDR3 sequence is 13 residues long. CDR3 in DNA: TGTGCCAGCAGCTTGGACCCTGGAAACACCATATATTTT. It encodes CASSLDPGNTIYF.

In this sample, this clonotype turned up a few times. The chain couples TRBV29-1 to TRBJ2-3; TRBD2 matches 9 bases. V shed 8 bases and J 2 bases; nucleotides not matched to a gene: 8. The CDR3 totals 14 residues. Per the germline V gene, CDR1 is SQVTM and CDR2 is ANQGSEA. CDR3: CSSGGTSPTDTQYF. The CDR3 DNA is TGCAGCTCGGGGGGGACTAGCCCCACAGATACGCAGTATTTT.